Following are 13 T cell receptor beta chains from one sample sequenced in a study of T cell changes during pregnancy in multiple sclerosis. Clones were read by immunoSEQ multiplex PCR, and TCRdb kept only the in-frame ones, dropping some. The sample holds 55,000 to 65,000 clones, approximately 92% seen once. The specimen was CD4+ T cells from peripheral blood mononuclear cells, collected before pregnancy. These receptors all stem from a female donor with multiple sclerosis, enrolled in a pregnancy study.

The rearrangement joins TRBV6-1 to TRBJ2-1, with D tentatively TRBD2 (6 bases). The CDR3 is 14 residues long. The ends were cut back, 7 bases at V and 3 bases at J, with 13 bases in the middle. CDR1 is MNHNS and CDR2 is SASEGT in the germline V gene. The chain's CDR3 is CASTPGLLYNEQFF. CDR3 in DNA: TGTGCCAGCACTCCGGGACTGCTCTACAATGAGCAGTTCTTC.

This chain uses TRBV30 with TRBJ1-5; a weak D match, TRBD1 (5 bases). Trimming took off 0 bases at V and 2 bases at J, with 8 bases between the two ends. The CDR3 loop spans 14 amino acids. Per the germline V gene, CDR1 is GTSNPN and CDR2 is SVGIG (reference sequence). CDR3 loop: CAWSVRRGNQPQHF. In nucleotides, the CDR3 is TGTGCCTGGAGTGTACGCAGGGGCAATCAGCCCCAGCATTTT.

V and J are TRBV9 and TRBJ2-5; 10 positions agree with TRBD1. After removal of 4 bases from V and 2 bases from J, the junction contained 8 bases not matched to a gene. In germline, CDR1 is SGDLS, CDR2 YYNGEE. This CDR3 spans 16 amino acids. Here the CDR3 DNA reads TGTGCCAGCAGCATCGGCCGGGACAGGGGACAAGAGACCCAGTACTTC. This codes for CASSIGRDRGQETQYF.

The genes are TRBV19 and TRBJ2-3; 8 nucleotides align to TRBD2. Germline-derived CDR1 and CDR2 are LNHDA and SQIVND (reference sequence). V lost 5 bases to trimming and J lost 5 bases; unmatched junction nucleotides: 3. CDR3 length equals 13 residues. The CDR3: CASSFGRGDTQYF. The CDR3 DNA sequence: TGTGCCAGTAGTTTCGGGAGGGGAGATACGCAGTATTTT.

V and J are TRBV7-2 and TRBJ1-1; TRBD1 agrees at 11 bases. J gave up 5 bases and V 5 bases, and 7 bases lay outside the gene matches. The CDR3 has 15 amino acids. From germline, CDR1 is SGHTA and CDR2 FQGNSA. The CDR3: CASSGGQGARTEAFF. Written as DNA, the CDR3 is TGTGCCAGCAGCGGCGGACAGGGGGCGCGGACTGAAGCTTTCTTT.

The chain couples TRBV6-1 to TRBJ2-5; D is undetermined. Trimming shortened V by 6 bases and J by 5 bases, and 13 bases separated the two germline ends. CDR3 size: 13 residues. CDR1 and CDR2 (germline): MNHNS, SASEGT. DNA of the CDR3: TGTGCCAGCAGATCGATATCGGTGGAGACCCAGTACTTC. It is translated as CASRSISVETQYF.

This sequence joins TRBV28 and TRBJ2-3, with a tentative D call TRBD1 (5 bases). There are 14 residues in the CDR3. Trimming stripped 6 bases from V and 6 bases from J, with 16 bases between. Germline CDR1 is MDHEN and CDR2 is SYDVKM. CDR3 region: CASRERGRTDTQYF. Written as DNA, the CDR3 is TGTGCCAGCAGAGAAAGGGGCAGGACGGATACGCAGTATTTT.

The chain links TRBV4-3 to TRBJ1-1; tentatively, D is TRBD1 (5 bases). Germline CDR1 is LGHNA and CDR2 is YSLEER. V shed 1 base and J shed 8 bases, with 14 bases lying between them. This CDR3 has 14 amino acids. CDR3 protein: CASSQVAMGGEAFF. In DNA form, the CDR3 reads TGCGCCAGCAGCCAAGTTGCCATGGGGGGAGAAGCTTTCTTT.

This rearrangement joins TRBV7-3 to TRBJ1-2; no firm D call. With 2 bases removed from V and 5 bases from J, the gap between germline ends came to 9 bases. This CDR3 has 13 amino acids. Germline V lookup: CDR1 SGHTA, CDR2 FQGTGA. CDR3 loop: CASSLRREYGYTF. DNA of the CDR3: TGTGCCAGCAGCTTACGACGGGAGTATGGCTACACCTTC.

This chain uses TRBV10-3 with TRBJ2-7; no reliable D call. Trimming left V 4 bases short and J 5 bases short, with 9 bases between. CDR1 ENHRY and CDR2 SYGVKD come from the germline V gene. This CDR3 region has 12 residues. CDR3 sequence reads: CAISGDFNEQYF. The DNA of the CDR3 is TGTGCCATCAGTGGCGATTTCAACGAGCAGTACTTC.

J is TRBJ1-1 and V is TRBV28; D not resolved. CDR1 MDHEN and CDR2 SYDVKM come from the germline V gene. This CDR3 spans 15 amino acids. Trimming cost V 7 bases and J 4 bases, with 19 bases left between them. The CDR3 reads CASIRSGTGSTEAFF. Written as DNA, the CDR3 is TGTGCCAGCATCCGTTCCGGAACGGGGAGCACTGAAGCTTTCTTT.

DNA of the CDR3: TGTGCCAGCAGCTGGGCGGGATCTTACGAGCAGTACTTC. Translation: CASSWAGSYEQYF. The chain couples TRBV27 to TRBJ2-7; tentatively, D is TRBD2 (6 bases). The germline V gene has CDR1 MNHEY and CDR2 SMNVEV (reference sequence). The germline V and J ends were trimmed by 6 bases and 4 bases, with 13 bases remaining between them. This CDR3 is 13 amino acids long.

The V and J genes are TRBV11-2 and TRBJ2-2, with D hard to call. The germline V gene encodes CDR1 SGHAT and CDR2 FQNNGV. This CDR3 region has 13 residues. V gave up 1 base and J gave up 6 bases, with 6 bases separating them. Here the CDR3 DNA reads TGTGCCAGCAGCTTAGCGGCGGCCGGGGAGCTGTTTTTT. As protein: CASSLAAAGELFF.